This T cell receptor beta chain was sequenced for a study of chemoradiotherapy in HPV16-positive cancers. The CDR3 covers 16 residues. CDR1 is SGHRS, CDR2 YFSETQ, per germline. V lost 3 bases to trimming and J lost 4 bases; unmatched junction nucleotides: 12. Broader study findings: Non-HPV-specific T cells did not expand in tumors during treatment, whereas candidate HPV-specific clones and E7-related motifs did. Better recurrence-free survival went with HPV-responsive T-cell expansion in HPV16-positive patients.

Some clones are missing from TCRdb's copy, which holds only in-frame ones; the method was immunoSEQ multiplex PCR. The top ten hold roughly 3.5% of the sample, which has around 53,000 clones, under 95% seen once. A word on this clone: Its matching antigen is unknown.

Samples were taken several times over chemoradiotherapy. This sequence joins TRBV5-1 and TRBJ2-5; 7 bases align to TRBD1. The clonotype was recovered from a human donor with HPV-associated anogenital cancer. Sequenced here: blood, sampled from a patient who underwent chemoradiotherapy. DNA for the CDR3: TGCGCCAGCAGCTCTCTCGAAAGGGGGCTTGGAGAGACCCAGTACTTC. This gives the protein CASSSLERGLGETQYF.